This TCR beta chain was captured by sequencing in a study of regulatory T cells in long-lasting Graves disease. As to time point: newly diagnosed GD, antithyroid drugs for less than 3 months. Isolated PBMC RNA provided the starting material for the TCR library. The CDR3 runs to 14 residues. V lost 10 bases and J 13 bases, leaving 26 bases between the germline ends. From germline, CDR1 is ENHRY and CDR2 SYGVKD. Arm-PCR of CDR3 regions with iRepertoire HTBI primers generated TCR beta libraries. TCRdb recomputed calls from the multiplex PCR reads with MiXCR, one row per CDR3 protein. The sample carries almost 450,000 distinct CDR3 sequences, 15% to 20% recorded once. This clonotype was seen only once. Antigen unknown. This may arise from a read error, as a much more abundant clone is one base away. Study results and limitations: Thyroid tissue was not studied; only peripheral blood was.

These sequences were also reported in another study, on T cells in Graves' hyperthyroidism and ophthalmopathy.

This clonotype was sampled from a woman in her twenties or thirties with Graves disease. The chain recombines TRBV10-3 with TRBJ2-1; the D is unclear. Sequenced material: peripheral blood mononuclear cells (PBMCs), taken at new diagnosis, from a patient treated with antithyroid drugs. The CDR3 DNA sequence: TGTGCCACCGCTGGGTGGACCGACCCAGAGACCCAGTTCTTC. Translated, it gives CATAGWTDPETQFF.